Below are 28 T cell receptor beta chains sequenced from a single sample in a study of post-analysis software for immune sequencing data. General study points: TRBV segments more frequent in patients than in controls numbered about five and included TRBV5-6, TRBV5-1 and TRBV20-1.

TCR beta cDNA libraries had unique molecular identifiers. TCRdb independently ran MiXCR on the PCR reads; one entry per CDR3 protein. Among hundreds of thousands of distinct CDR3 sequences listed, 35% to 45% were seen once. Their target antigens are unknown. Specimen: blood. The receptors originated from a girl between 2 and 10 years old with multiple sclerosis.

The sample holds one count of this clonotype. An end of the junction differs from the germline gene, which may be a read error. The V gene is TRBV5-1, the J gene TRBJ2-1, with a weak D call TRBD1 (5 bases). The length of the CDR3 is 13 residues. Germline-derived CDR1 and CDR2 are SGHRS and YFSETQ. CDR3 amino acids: CASGLDTYNEQFF. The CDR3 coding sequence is TGCGCCAGCGGCTTGGACACCTACAATGAGCAGTTCTTC.

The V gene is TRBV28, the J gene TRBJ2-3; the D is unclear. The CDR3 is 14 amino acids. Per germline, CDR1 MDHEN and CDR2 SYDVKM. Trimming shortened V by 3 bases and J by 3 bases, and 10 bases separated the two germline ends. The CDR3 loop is CASSLVVATDTQYF. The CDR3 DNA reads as TGTGCCAGCAGTTTGGTGGTAGCTACAGATACGCAGTATTTT.

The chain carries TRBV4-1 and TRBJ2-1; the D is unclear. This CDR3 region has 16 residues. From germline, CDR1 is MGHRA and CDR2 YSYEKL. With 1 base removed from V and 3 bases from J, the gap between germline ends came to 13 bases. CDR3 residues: CASSQVSNLVYNEQFF. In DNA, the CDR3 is TGCGCCAGCAGCCAAGTTTCAAACCTTGTCTACAATGAGCAGTTCTTC.

CDR3 sequence: CATGLARTDTQYF. As DNA, the CDR3 is TGTGCCACCGGCCTAGCACGCACAGATACGCAGTATTTT. The V and J genes are TRBV24-1 and TRBJ2-3, with D possibly TRBD2 on 5 matching bases. V lost 9 bases, J lost 1 base, and 10 bases lay in between. This CDR3 has 13 residues. In germline, CDR1 is KGHDR, CDR2 SFDVKD.

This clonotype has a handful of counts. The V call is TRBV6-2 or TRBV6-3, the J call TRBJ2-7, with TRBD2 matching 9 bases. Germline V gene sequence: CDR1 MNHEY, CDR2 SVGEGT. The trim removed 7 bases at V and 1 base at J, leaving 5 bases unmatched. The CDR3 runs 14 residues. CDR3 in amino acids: CASKVAGESYEQYF. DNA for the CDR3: TGTGCCAGCAAAGTAGCGGGAGAATCCTACGAGCAGTACTTC.

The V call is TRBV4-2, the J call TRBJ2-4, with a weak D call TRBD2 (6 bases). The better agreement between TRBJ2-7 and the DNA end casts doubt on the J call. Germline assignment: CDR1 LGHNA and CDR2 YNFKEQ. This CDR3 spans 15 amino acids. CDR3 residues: CASSQEGGTLYEQYF. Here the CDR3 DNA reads TGTGCCAGCAGCCAAGAAGGCGGGACTCTCTACGAGCAGTACTTC.

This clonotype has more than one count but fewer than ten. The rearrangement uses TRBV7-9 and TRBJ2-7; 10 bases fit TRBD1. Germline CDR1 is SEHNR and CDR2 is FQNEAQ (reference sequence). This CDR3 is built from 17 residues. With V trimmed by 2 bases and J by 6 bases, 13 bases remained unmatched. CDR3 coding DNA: TGTGCCAGCAGCTTACCTCCTTGGGCCGGGACAGGGGTCGAGCAGTACTTC. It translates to CASSLPPWAGTGVEQYF. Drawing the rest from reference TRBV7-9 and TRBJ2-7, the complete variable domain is DTGVSQNPRHKITKRGQNVTFRCDPISEHNRLYWYRQTLGQGPEFLTYFQNEAQLEKSRLLSDRFSAERPKGSFSTLEIQRTEQGDSAMYLCASSLPPWAGTGVEQYFGPGTRLTVT.

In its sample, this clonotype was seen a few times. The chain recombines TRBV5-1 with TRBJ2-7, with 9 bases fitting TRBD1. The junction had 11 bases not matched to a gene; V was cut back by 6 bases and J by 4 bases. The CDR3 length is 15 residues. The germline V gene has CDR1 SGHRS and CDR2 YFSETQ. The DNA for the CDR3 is TGCGCCAGCAATATCGAAGGGACAGGGAGGTACGAGCAGTACTTC. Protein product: CASNIEGTGRYEQYF.

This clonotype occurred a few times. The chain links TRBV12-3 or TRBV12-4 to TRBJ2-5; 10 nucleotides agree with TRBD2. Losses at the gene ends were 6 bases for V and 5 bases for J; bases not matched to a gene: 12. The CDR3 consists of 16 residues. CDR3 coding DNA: TGTGCCAGCAGCCACTCCGGGACTAGCGAGGTGGAGACCCAGTACTTC. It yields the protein CASSHSGTSEVETQYF.

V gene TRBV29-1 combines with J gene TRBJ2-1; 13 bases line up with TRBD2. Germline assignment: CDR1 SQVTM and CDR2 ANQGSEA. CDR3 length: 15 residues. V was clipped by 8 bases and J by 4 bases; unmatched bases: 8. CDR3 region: CSFRWGLAGYNEQFF. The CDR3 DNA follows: TGCAGCTTCCGGTGGGGACTAGCGGGGTACAATGAGCAGTTCTTC.

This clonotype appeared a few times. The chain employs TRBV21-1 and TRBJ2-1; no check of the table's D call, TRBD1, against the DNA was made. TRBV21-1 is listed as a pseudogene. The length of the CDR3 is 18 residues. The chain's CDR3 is CASSSLGPTGARYNEQFF. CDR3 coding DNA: TGTGCCAGCAGCTCTTTGGGGCCGACAGGGGCAAGGTACAATGAGCAGTTCTTC.

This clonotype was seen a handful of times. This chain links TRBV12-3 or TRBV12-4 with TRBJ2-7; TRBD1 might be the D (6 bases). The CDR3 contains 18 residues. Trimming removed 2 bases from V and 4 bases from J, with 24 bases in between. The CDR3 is CASSLFRFGQRNNYEQYF. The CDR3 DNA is TGTGCCAGCAGTTTATTTAGGTTTGGACAGAGAAATAATTACGAGCAGTACTTC.

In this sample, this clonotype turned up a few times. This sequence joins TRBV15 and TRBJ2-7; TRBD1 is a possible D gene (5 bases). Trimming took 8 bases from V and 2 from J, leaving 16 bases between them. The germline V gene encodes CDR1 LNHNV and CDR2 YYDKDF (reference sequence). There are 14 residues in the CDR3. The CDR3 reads CATGEWGSPYEQYF. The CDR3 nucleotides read TGTGCCACCGGAGAATGGGGCAGTCCCTACGAGCAGTACTTC.

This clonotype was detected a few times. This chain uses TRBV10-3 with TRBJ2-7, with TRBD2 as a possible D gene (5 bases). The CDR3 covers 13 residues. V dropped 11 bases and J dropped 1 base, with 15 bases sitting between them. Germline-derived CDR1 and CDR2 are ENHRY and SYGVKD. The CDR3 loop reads CASRNGESYEQYF. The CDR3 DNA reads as TGTGCCTCCAGGAACGGGGAATCCTACGAGCAGTACTTC.

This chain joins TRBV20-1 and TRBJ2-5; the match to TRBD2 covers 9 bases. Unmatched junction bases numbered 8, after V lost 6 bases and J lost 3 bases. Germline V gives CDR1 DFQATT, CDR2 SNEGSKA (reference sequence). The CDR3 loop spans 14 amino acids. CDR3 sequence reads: CSAAGLAGEETQYF. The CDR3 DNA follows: TGCAGTGCGGCTGGTTTAGCGGGAGAAGAGACCCAGTACTTC.

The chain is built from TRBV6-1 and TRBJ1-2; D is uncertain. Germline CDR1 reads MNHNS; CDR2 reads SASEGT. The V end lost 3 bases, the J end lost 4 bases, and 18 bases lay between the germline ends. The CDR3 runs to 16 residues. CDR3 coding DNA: TGTGCCAGCAGTGACAAAGTGGGAGAGAGGGTCTATGGCTACACCTTC. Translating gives CASSDKVGERVYGYTF.

CDR3 sequence reads: CASSISRAPNPYEQYF. CDR3 nucleotides: TGTGCCAGCAGCATTAGCCGGGCTCCAAATCCCTACGAGCAGTACTTC. This chain uses TRBV7-9 with TRBJ2-7, with unresolved D. Germline CDR1 is SEHNR and CDR2 is FQNEAQ (reference sequence). There are 16 residues in the CDR3. The germline V and J ends were trimmed by 5 bases and 2 bases, with 19 bases remaining between them. Together with reference TRBV7-9 and TRBJ2-7, the CDR3 gives the full variable domain: DTGVSQNPRHKITKRGQNVTFRCDPISEHNRLYWYRQTLGQGPEFLTYFQNEAQLEKSRLLSDRFSAERPKGSFSTLEIQRTEQGDSAMYLCASSISRAPNPYEQYFGPGTRLTVT.

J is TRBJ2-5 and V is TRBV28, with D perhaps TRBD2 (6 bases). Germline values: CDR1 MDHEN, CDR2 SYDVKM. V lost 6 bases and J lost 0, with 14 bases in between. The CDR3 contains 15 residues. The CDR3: CASREGLPDQETQYF. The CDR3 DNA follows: TGTGCCAGCAGGGAGGGGCTCCCAGACCAAGAGACCCAGTACTTC. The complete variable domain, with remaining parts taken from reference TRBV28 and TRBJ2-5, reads DVKVTQSSRYLVKRTGEKVFLECVQDMDHENMFWYRQDPGLGLRLIYFSYDVKMKEKGDIPEGYSVSREKKERFSLILESASTNQTSMYLCASREGLPDQETQYFGPGTRLLVL.

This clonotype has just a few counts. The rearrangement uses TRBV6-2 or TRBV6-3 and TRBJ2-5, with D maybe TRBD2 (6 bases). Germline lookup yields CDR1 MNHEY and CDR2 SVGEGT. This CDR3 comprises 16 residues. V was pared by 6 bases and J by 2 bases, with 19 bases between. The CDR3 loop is CASSHGLTGKQETQYF. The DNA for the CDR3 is TGTGCCAGCAGCCACGGACTAACCGGAAAGCAAGAGACCCAGTACTTC.

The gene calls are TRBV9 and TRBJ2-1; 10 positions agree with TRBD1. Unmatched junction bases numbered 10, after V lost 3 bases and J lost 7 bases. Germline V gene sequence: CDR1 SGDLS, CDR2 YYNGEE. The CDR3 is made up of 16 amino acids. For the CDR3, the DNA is TGTGCCAGCAGCGCAACCTCGGGACAGGGGTGGAATGAGCAGTTCTTC. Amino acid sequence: CASSATSGQGWNEQFF. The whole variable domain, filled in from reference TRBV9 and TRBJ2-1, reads DSGVTQTPKHLITATGQRVTLRCSPRSGDLSVYWYQQSLDQGLQFLIQYYNGEERAKGNILERFSAQQFPDLHSELNLSSLELGDSALYFCASSATSGQGWNEQFFGPGTRLTVL.

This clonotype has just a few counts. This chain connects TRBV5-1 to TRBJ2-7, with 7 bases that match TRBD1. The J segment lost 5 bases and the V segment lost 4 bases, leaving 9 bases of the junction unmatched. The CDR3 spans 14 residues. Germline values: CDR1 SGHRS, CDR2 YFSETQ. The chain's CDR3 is CASSPGQDQDEQYF. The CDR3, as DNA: TGCGCCAGCAGCCCTGGACAGGATCAGGACGAGCAGTACTTC.

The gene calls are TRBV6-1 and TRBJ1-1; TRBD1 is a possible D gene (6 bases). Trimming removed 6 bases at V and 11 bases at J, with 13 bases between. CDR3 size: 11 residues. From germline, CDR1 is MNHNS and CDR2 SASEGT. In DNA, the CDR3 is TGTGCCAGCAGGGGGGGGCCCCCGGCTTTCTTT. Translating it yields CASRGGPPAFF.

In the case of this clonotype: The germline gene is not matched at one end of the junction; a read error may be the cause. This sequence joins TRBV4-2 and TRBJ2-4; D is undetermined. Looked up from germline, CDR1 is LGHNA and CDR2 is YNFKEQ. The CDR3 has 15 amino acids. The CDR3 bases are TGTGCCGGCAGCCAAGAATTCGGACCGGAAAACATTCAGTACTTC. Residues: CAGSQEFGPENIQYF.

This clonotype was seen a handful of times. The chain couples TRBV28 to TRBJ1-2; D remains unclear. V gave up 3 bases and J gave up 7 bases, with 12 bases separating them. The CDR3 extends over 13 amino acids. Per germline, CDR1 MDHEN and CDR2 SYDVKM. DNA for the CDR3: TGTGCCAGCAGTTTCCACAGCCTTTTTGGCTACACCTTC. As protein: CASSFHSLFGYTF.

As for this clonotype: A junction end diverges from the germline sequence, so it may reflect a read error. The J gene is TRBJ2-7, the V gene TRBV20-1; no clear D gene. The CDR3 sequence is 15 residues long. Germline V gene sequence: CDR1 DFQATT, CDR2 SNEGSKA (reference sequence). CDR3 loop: CSARDRSIISCEQYF. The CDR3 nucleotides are TGCAGTGCTAGAGATCGTAGTATCATCTCCTGCGAGCAGTACTTC.

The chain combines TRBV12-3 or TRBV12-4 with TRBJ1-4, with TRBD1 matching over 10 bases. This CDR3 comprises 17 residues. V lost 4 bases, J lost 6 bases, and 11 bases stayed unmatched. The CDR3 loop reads CASSSRDRGLLDEKLFF. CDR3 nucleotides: TGTGCCAGCAGTTCCCGGGACAGGGGACTGTTGGATGAAAAACTGTTTTTT.

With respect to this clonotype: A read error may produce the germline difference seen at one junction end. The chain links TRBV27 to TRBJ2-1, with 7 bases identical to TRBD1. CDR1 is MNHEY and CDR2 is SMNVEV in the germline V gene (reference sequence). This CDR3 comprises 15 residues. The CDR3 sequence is CASSLPGTERDEQFF. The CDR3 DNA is TGTGCCAGTAGTTTACCAGGGACAGAGAGGGATGAGCAGTTCTTC.

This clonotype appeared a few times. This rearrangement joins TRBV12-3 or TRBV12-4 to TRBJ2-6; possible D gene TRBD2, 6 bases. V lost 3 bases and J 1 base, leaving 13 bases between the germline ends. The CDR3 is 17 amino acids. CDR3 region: CASSFRGIPSGANVLTF. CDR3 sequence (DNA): TGTGCCAGCAGTTTCCGGGGGATCCCTTCTGGGGCCAACGTCCTGACTTTC.